The 12 T cell receptor beta chains given below trace back to one sample, sequenced in a study of blood T cell repertoires in COVID-19. The protocol was immunoSEQ multiplex PCR, while the TCRdb copy is restricted to in-frame clones and leaves out a portion. The table includes 250,000 to 350,000 clones, just over 85% detected once. The sample was peripheral blood. These receptors were collected from a woman younger than 45 with active or convalescent COVID-19.

This chain joins TRBV19 and TRBJ1-3; D ambiguous. Germline assignment: CDR1 LNHDA and CDR2 SQIVND (reference sequence). CDR3 length: 12 residues. The V and J ends lost 3 bases and 12 bases respectively, with 12 bases between them. The CDR3 loop is CASSMGFSGIYF. The CDR3 nucleotides are TGTGCCAGTAGTATGGGCTTTAGCGGCATATATTTT.

On this clone itself: Compared with germline, one end of the junction differs, possibly owing to a read error. The J gene is TRBJ2-1, the V gene TRBV7-7; D may be TRBD2 (6 bases). CDR3 length equals 17 residues. Germline V gene sequence: CDR1 SSHAT, CDR2 FNYEAQ (reference sequence). Written as DNA, the CDR3 is TGTGCTAGCAGCTTAGCGGCAGAGGCGAGCTCCTACAATGAGCAGTTCTTC. Amino acids: CASSLAAEASSYNEQFF.

The gene calls are TRBV6-4 and TRBJ1-6; 7 bases map to TRBD1. Germline values: CDR1 MRHNA, CDR2 SNTAGT. V was pared by 9 bases and J by 6 bases, with 8 bases of the junction left unmatched. The CDR3 extends over 14 amino acids. The CDR3 sequence: CARKGDSPNSPLHF. The CDR3 DNA sequence: TGTGCCAGAAAGGGGGACAGCCCTAATTCACCCCTCCACTTT.

The J gene is TRBJ1-1, the V gene TRBV10-1, with D hard to call. V was clipped by 7 bases and J by 6 bases, with 3 bases between them. The germline V gene encodes CDR1 WNHNN and CDR2 SYGVQD (reference sequence). The CDR3 has 9 amino acids. CDR3 amino acids: CASTSEAFF. DNA of the CDR3: TGCGCCAGCACCTCTGAAGCTTTCTTT.

The CDR3 sequence is CASSPKGTVYNSPLHF. Written as DNA, the CDR3 is TGCGCCAGCAGCCCAAAGGGGACAGTATATAATTCACCCCTCCACTTT. The chain carries TRBV4-3 and TRBJ1-6; 7 positions match TRBD1. Trimming took 4 bases from V and 4 from J; bases not matched to a gene: 7. Germline CDR1 LGHNA, CDR2 YSLEER. The CDR3 runs 16 residues.

This chain uses TRBV29-1 with TRBJ2-7, with 7 nucleotides matching TRBD2. CDR1 is SQVTM, CDR2 ANQGSEA, per germline. With V trimmed by 5 bases and J by 0 bases, 1 base remained unmatched. The CDR3 covers 12 residues. The CDR3 sequence: CSVKRDSYEQYF. The CDR3 region has the DNA TGCAGCGTTAAGCGGGACTCCTACGAGCAGTACTTC.

This chain links TRBV6-5 with TRBJ1-1, with D possibly TRBD1 on 6 matching bases. Per germline, CDR1 MNHEY and CDR2 SVGAGI. This CDR3 is 14 amino acids long. Trimming removed 5 bases at V and 4 bases at J, with 14 bases between. The CDR3 region has the DNA TGTGCCAGCAGTCGACAGGTTCTCGGCACTGAAGCTTTCTTT. Protein: CASSRQVLGTEAFF.

The chain has TRBV29-1 and TRBJ1-5, with a tentative D call TRBD1 (5 bases). This CDR3 contains 17 residues. CDR1 and CDR2 from the germline V gene are SQVTM and ANQGSEA. The V end was cut by 0 bases, the J end by 0 bases, with 15 bases between. The CDR3 nucleotides are TGCAGCGTTGAAGAGGGTTTGGGGCGGGATAGCAATCAGCCCCAGCATTTT. Translating gives CSVEEGLGRDSNQPQHF.

The chain recombines TRBV19 with TRBJ1-4, with a weak D call TRBD1 (5 bases). This CDR3 region has 15 residues. In germline, CDR1 is LNHDA, CDR2 SQIVND (reference sequence). Trimming took 5 bases from V and 0 from J, leaving 10 bases between them. The chain's CDR3 is CASSPRVATNEKLFF. The CDR3 DNA sequence: TGTGCCAGTAGTCCCAGGGTTGCAACTAATGAAAAACTGTTTTTT.

V gene TRBV5-1 combines with J gene TRBJ2-2; 11 positions match TRBD2. This CDR3 region has 15 residues. Losses at the gene ends were 5 bases for V and 6 bases for J; bases not matched to a gene: 6. Germline CDR1 reads SGHRS; CDR2 reads YFSETQ. The CDR3 protein is CASRPTSGVPGELFF. CDR3 DNA: TGCGCCAGCAGACCGACTAGCGGGGTGCCCGGGGAGCTGTTTTTT.

This chain connects TRBV6-1 to TRBJ1-5; perhaps TRBD1 as D (5 bases). Trimming left V 3 bases short and J 6 bases short, with 12 bases between. The length of the CDR3 is 14 residues. Germline CDR1 is MNHNS and CDR2 is SASEGT. CDR3 loop: CASSERGRSQPQHF. Here the CDR3 DNA reads TGTGCCAGCAGTGAGCGGGGCCGGTCTCAGCCCCAGCATTTT.

This chain connects TRBV18 to TRBJ2-5; 10 bases line up with TRBD2. Per the germline V gene, CDR1 is KGHSH and CDR2 is LQKENI. This CDR3 has 17 residues. The trim removed 3 bases at V and 4 bases at J, leaving 11 bases unmatched. CDR3 in amino acids: CASSPSSGGAYGETQYF. The CDR3 bases are TGTGCCAGCTCACCCAGCAGCGGGGGGGCCTATGGAGAGACCCAGTACTTC.